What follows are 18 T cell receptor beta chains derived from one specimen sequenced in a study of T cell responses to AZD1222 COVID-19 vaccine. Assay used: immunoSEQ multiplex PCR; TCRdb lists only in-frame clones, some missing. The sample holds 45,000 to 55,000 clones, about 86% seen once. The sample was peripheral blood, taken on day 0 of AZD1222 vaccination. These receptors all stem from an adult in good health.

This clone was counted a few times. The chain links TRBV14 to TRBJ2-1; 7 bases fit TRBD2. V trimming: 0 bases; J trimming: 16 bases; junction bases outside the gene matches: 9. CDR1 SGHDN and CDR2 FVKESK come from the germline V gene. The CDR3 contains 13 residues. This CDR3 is CASSQDLGSGEFF. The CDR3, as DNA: TGTGCCAGCAGCCAAGATCTGGGGAGCGGGGAATTCTTC.

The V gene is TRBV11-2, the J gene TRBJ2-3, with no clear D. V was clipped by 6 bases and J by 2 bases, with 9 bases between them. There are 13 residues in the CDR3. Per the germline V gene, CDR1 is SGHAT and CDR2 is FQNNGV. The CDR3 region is CASRERPTDTQYF. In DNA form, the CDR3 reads TGTGCCAGCAGGGAGAGGCCCACAGATACGCAGTATTTT.

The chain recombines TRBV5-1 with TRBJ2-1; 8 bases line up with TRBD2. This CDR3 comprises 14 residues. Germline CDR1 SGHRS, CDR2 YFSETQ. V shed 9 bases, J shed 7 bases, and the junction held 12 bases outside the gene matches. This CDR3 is CATKGLAGGNEQFF. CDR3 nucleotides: TGCGCCACTAAAGGGCTAGCGGGCGGAAATGAGCAGTTCTTC.

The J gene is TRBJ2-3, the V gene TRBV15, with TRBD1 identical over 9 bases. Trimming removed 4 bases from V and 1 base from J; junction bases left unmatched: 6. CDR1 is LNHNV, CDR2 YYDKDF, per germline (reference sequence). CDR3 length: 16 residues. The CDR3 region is CATSKNRDRGTDTQYF. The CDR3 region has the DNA TGTGCCACCAGCAAAAACCGGGACAGGGGCACAGATACGCAGTATTTT.

Here the CDR3 reads CASSLRGQGVGELFF. The CDR3 bases are TGTGCCAGCAGTCTTCGGGGACAGGGGGTCGGGGAGCTGTTTTTT. V gene TRBV6-5 combines with J gene TRBJ2-2; 11 bases are shared with TRBD1. V lost 5 bases and J lost 7; bases outside the gene matches: 6. There are 15 residues in the CDR3. CDR1 is MNHEY and CDR2 is SVGAGI in the germline V gene.

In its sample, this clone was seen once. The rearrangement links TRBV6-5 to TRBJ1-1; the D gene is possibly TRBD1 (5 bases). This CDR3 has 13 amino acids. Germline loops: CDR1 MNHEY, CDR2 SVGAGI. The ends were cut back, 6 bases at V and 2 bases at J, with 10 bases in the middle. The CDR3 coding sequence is TGTGCCAGCAGAACCCGGGACAACACTGAAGCTTTCTTT. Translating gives CASRTRDNTEAFF.

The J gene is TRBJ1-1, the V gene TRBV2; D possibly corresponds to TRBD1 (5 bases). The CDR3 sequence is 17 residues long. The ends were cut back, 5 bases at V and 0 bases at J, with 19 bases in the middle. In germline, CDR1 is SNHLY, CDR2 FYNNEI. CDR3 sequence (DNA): TGTGCCAGCAGTTTAGGGCAGGGAGGCTGGATGAACACTGAAGCTTTCTTT. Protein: CASSLGQGGWMNTEAFF.

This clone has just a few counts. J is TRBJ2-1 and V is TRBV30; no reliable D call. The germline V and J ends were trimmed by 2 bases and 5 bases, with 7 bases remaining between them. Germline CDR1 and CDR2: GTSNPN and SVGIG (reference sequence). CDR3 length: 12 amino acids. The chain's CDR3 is CAWSLWDNEQFF. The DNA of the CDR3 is TGTGCCTGGAGTCTCTGGGACAATGAGCAGTTCTTC.

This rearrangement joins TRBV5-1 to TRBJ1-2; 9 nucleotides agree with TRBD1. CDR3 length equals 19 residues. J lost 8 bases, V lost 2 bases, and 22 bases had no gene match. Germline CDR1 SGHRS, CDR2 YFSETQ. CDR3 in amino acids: CASSFYTRDRVIAVQGYTF. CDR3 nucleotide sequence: TGCGCCAGCAGCTTTTACACCCGGGACAGGGTTATCGCTGTGCAAGGCTACACCTTC.

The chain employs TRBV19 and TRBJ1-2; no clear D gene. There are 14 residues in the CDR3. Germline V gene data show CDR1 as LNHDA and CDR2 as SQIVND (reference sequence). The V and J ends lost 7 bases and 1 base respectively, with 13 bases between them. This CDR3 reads CASTRKRRNYGYTF. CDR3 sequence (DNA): TGTGCCAGTACCAGGAAACGACGTAACTATGGCTACACCTTC.

The CDR3 spells CASSIATGSNEKLFF. The DNA for the CDR3 is TGTGCCAGTAGTATCGCGACAGGATCTAATGAAAAACTGTTTTTT. The chain carries TRBV19 and TRBJ1-4, with a weak D call TRBD1 (6 bases). The germline V gene encodes CDR1 LNHDA and CDR2 SQIVND (reference sequence). CDR3 length: 15 amino acids. V was pared by 3 bases and J by 3 bases, with 11 bases between.

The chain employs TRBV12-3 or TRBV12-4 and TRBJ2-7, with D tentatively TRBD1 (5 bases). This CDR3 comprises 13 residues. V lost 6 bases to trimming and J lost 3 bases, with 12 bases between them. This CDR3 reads CASRNPDSYEQYF. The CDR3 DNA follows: TGTGCCAGCAGGAACCCCGACAGCTACGAGCAGTACTTC.

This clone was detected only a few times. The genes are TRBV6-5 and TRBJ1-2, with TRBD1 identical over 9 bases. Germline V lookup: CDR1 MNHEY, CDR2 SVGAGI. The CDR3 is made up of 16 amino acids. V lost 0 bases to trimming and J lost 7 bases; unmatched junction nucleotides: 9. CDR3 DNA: TGTGCCAGCAGTTACTCATCGGGACAGGGTTACGCTGGCTACACCTTC. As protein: CASSYSSGQGYAGYTF.

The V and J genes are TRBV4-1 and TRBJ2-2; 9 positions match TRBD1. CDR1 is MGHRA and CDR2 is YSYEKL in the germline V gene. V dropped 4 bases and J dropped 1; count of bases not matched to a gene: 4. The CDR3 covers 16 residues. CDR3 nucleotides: TGCGCCAGCAGCCCCCTGGGACAGGGGAACACCGGGGAGCTGTTTTTT. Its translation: CASSPLGQGNTGELFF.

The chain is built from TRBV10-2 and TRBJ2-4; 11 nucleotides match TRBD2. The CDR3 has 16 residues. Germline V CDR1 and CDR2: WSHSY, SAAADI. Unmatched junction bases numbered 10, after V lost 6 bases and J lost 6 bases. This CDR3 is CASSPIAGGPVNIQYF. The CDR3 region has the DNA TGCGCCAGCAGCCCTATAGCGGGAGGGCCTGTAAACATTCAGTACTTC.

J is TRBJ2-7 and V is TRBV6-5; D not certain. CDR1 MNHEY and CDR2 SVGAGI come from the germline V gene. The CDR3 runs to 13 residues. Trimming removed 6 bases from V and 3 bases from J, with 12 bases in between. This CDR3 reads CASSSGAGYEQYF. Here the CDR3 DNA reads TGTGCCAGCAGCTCAGGAGCCGGCTACGAGCAGTACTTC.

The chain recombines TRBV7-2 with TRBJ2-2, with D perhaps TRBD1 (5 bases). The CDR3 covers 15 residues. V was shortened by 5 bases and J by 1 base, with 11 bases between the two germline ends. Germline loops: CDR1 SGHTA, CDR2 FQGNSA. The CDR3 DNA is TGTGCCAGCAGCCCACAGGATAGGAACACCGGGGAGCTGTTTTTT. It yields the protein CASSPQDRNTGELFF. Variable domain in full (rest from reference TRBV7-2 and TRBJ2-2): GAGVSQSPSNKVTEKGKDVELRCDPISGHTALYWYRQSLGQGLEFLIYFQGNSAPDKSGLPSDRFSAERTGGSVSTLTIQRTQQEDSAVYLCASSPQDRNTGELFFGEGSRLTVL.

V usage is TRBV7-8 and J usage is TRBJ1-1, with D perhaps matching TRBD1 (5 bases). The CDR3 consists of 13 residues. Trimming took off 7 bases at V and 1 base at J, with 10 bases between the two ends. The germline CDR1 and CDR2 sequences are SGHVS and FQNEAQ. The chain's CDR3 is CASTLTENTEAFF. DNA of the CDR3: TGTGCCAGCACCTTGACAGAGAACACTGAAGCTTTCTTT.